The clone carrying this TCR beta chain was seen many times. TCRdb analysed the 5' RACE reads with MiXCR anew, one entry per CDR3 protein. The table shows about 82,000 distinct CDR3 sequences, with roughly 5.1% occurring only once. Germline CDR1 MNHNS, CDR2 SASEGT. This CDR3 comprises 14 residues. V lost 1 base to trimming and J lost 1 base, with 8 bases between them. This sample is part of a study of T cells of healthy individuals. This receptor was taken from a female donor in good health. The genes are TRBV6-1 and TRBJ2-7; no clear D gene. CDR3 loop: CASSEGSYSYEQYF. DNA for the CDR3: TGTGCCAGCAGTGAAGGGAGTTATTCCTACGAGCAGTACTTC.